This TCR beta chain came from a study of patients and donors after allogeneic stem cell transplantation. Germline trimming cut 4 bases from V and 7 bases from J; bases unmatched to any gene: 7. Germline V gives CDR1 SGHTA, CDR2 FQGNSA. There are 14 residues in the CDR3. In TCRdb, the RT-PCR reads were re-called with MiXCR into one record per CDR3 protein. The repertoire holds tens of thousands of distinct CDR3 sequences, with around 46% as singletons. The chain is built from TRBV7-2 and TRBJ2-1; 7 bases match TRBD2. The sequence was collected from a human donor who was either an allogeneic HSCT recipient or a stem cell or donor lymphocyte infusion donor (not recorded which). It is not recorded whose cells these are; they may come from a transplant donor. Sequencing was done on a sample of blood, either unsorted or a sorted T cell fraction (not recorded which). Here the CDR3 reads CASSSGGSRNEQFF. The CDR3 region has the DNA TGTGCCAGCAGCTCTGGCGGGAGTCGTAATGAGCAGTTCTTC.